This T cell receptor (beta chain) was sequenced for a study of technical replicates of blood from a few donors. The CDR3 is 13 residues long. Trimming pared 3 bases from V and 0 bases from J, leaving 6 bases between. In germline, CDR1 is SGHTA, CDR2 FQGNSA. Method: immunoSEQ multiplex PCR; TCRdb's copy keeps in-frame clones and lacks some. The profile covers about 80,000 clones, with roughly 91% appearing a single time and approximately 0.39% taken by the ten largest. Material: T cells isolated from PBMCs. This TCR was sampled from a human donor in good health. The gene calls are TRBV7-2 and TRBJ2-7, with D uncertain. CDR3 coding DNA: TGTGCCAGCAGCTTGATTAGCTCCTACGAGCAGTACTTC. Translated, it gives CASSLISSYEQYF.